The source of this T cell receptor (beta chain) is a study of blood T cell repertoires in COVID-19. For the study at large: Sources were T cells, B-cell-depleted T cells, or PBMCs; the material itself was cDNA or gDNA.

As processed by the authors: Amplifying reference gene primers gave estimates of nucleated cell counts. Measured with immunoSEQ multiplex PCR; TCRdb has only the in-frame clones, and not every one. V, J and clone size reflect that table, while D and trimming were determined from the DNA. The data show over 250,000 clones, roughly 89% seen once. Per the germline V gene, CDR1 is MNHEY and CDR2 is SVGEGT. The CDR3 spans 14 residues. V lost 3 bases and J lost 1, with 10 bases in between. The sequenced material came from peripheral blood. The sequence was obtained from a man in his fifties or sixties with acute or convalescent COVID-19. The rearrangement links TRBV6-2 or TRBV6-3 to TRBJ2-7; weak D call: TRBD2 (5 bases). The CDR3 protein is CASSYLRGSYEQYF. The CDR3 nucleotides read TGTGCCAGCAGTTATCTCCGCGGGTCCTACGAGCAGTACTTC.